A single sample gave rise to the 13 T cell receptor beta chains below, sequenced in a study of T cells in Graves' hyperthyroidism and ophthalmopathy. RNA transcripts were the template for amplifying TCR beta CDR3 regions. HTBI primers drove first-round RT-PCR of the TCR CDR3. MiXCR was run by TCRdb on the multiplex PCR reads, yielding one entry per CDR3 protein. The sample lists fewer than 850,000 distinct CDR3 sequences; approximately 15% were seen once. The source material was blood. These receptors were collected from a man between 45 and 60 years old with Graves' hyperthyroidism.

At least ten counts were recorded for this clonotype. The J gene is TRBJ2-3, the V gene TRBV12-3 or TRBV12-4; D tentatively fits TRBD1 or TRBD2 (6 bases each). The CDR3 totals 15 residues. Trimming pared 5 bases from V and 3 bases from J, leaving 15 bases between. The CDR3 DNA follows: TGTGCCAGCAGTCCCTCGGGGGCGCGGACAGATACGCAGTATTTT. Translating gives CASSPSGARTDTQYF.

Written as DNA, the CDR3 is TGCAGTGCTAGAGGACTGGGGCCGGGCACCTACGAGCAGTACTTC. This translates into CSARGLGPGTYEQYF. The gene calls are TRBV20-1 and TRBJ2-7, with D tentatively TRBD1 (5 bases). The germline V and J ends were trimmed by 1 base and 2 bases, with 15 bases remaining between them. The CDR3 consists of 15 residues. Germline V lookup: CDR1 DFQATT, CDR2 SNEGSKA (reference sequence).

Ten or more counts support this clonotype. The rearrangement joins TRBV28 to TRBJ1-5, with TRBD1 matching 7 bases. The germline V gene has CDR1 MDHEN and CDR2 SYDVKM. This CDR3 spans 14 amino acids. The V gene end was trimmed by 4 bases and the J gene end by 5 bases; junction bases not matched to a gene: 5. The CDR3 loop is CASSSRGFDQPQHF. CDR3 sequence (DNA): TGTGCCAGCAGTTCCAGGGGGTTTGATCAGCCCCAGCATTTT.

This rearrangement joins TRBV15 to TRBJ2-1; 11 nucleotides match TRBD2. CDR3 length: 15 amino acids. V lost 5 bases and J lost 6; bases outside the gene matches: 6. Germline CDR1 is LNHNV and CDR2 is YYDKDF (reference sequence). The DNA for the CDR3 is TGTGCCACCAGCGGTCTAGCGGGAGGCCCCAATGAGCAGTTCTTC. It encodes CATSGLAGGPNEQFF.

This clonotype was observed at least ten times. The V and J genes are TRBV7-9 and TRBJ2-3; the match to TRBD1 covers 8 bases. Unmatched junction bases numbered 6, after V lost 5 bases and J lost 2 bases. Germline CDR1 is SEHNR and CDR2 is FQNEAQ (reference sequence). This CDR3 spans 15 amino acids. For the CDR3, the DNA is TGTGCCAGCAGCCTCAGGACAGGGTCCACAGATACGCAGTATTTT. It encodes CASSLRTGSTDTQYF.

This clonotype was detected ten times or more. The V call is TRBV24-1, the J call TRBJ2-7; no firm D call. CDR3 length equals 15 residues. Germline V gene data show CDR1 as KGHDR and CDR2 as SFDVKD. V lost 2 bases and J lost 1, with 11 bases in between. The CDR3 DNA is TGTGCCACCAGTGATTCCTGGGAAGGATCCTACGAGCAGTACTTC. Protein: CATSDSWEGSYEQYF.

The sample holds many counts of this clonotype. This chain joins TRBV20-1 and TRBJ1-6, with 8 bases fitting TRBD1. The CDR3 is 17 residues long. The junction had 4 bases not matched to a gene; V was cut back by 0 bases and J by 0 bases. Germline V gives CDR1 DFQATT, CDR2 SNEGSKA (reference sequence). The CDR3 sequence: CSARERDRLSYNSPLHF. The DNA for the CDR3 is TGCAGTGCTAGAGAGAGGGACAGGCTCTCCTATAATTCACCCCTCCACTTT.

V usage is TRBV6-5 and J usage is TRBJ2-6; D may match TRBD1 or TRBD2 (5 bases each). The CDR3 is made up of 18 amino acids. Trimming stripped 2 bases from V and 0 bases from J, with 14 bases between. Germline V gene lookup returns CDR1 MNHEY and CDR2 SVGAGI. CDR3 sequence reads: CASSYIPGRHSGANVLTF. CDR3 DNA: TGTGCCAGCAGTTACATTCCGGGACGGCACTCTGGGGCCAACGTCCTGACTTTC.

The CDR3 DNA is TGCAGTGCTAGAGATTTCCGCTCTGGGGCCAACGTCCTGACTTTC. Translating it yields CSARDFRSGANVLTF. The chain combines TRBV20-1 with TRBJ2-6, with D unclear. V was trimmed by 0 bases and J by 0 bases, leaving 6 bases between them. The germline gives CDR1 DFQATT, CDR2 SNEGSKA (reference sequence). CDR3 length: 15 residues.

The table lists this clonotype with a few counts. The chain links TRBV24-1 to TRBJ1-2; TRBD1 agrees at 7 bases. This CDR3 has 13 residues. V gave up 5 bases and J gave up 5 bases; unmatched junction bases: 4. Germline values: CDR1 KGHDR, CDR2 SFDVKD. The CDR3 DNA reads TGTGCCACCAGTGGAGGGACAGCTTATGGCTACACCTTC. Protein product: CATSGGTAYGYTF.

This clonotype was recorded at least ten times. This chain connects TRBV7-9 to TRBJ2-2; D ambiguous. CDR3 length: 15 amino acids. Trimming stripped 3 bases from V and 2 bases from J, with 10 bases between. The germline CDR1 and CDR2 sequences are SEHNR and FQNEAQ (reference sequence). The CDR3 DNA is TGTGCCAGCAGCTTCATCGACAAAAACACCGGGGAGCTGTTTTTT. Protein product: CASSFIDKNTGELFF.

In its sample, this clonotype was seen many times. The chain couples TRBV10-3 to TRBJ2-1, with 14 bases fitting TRBD2. The CDR3 has 14 residues. The J segment lost 6 bases and the V segment lost 10 bases, leaving 5 bases of the junction unmatched. CDR1 and CDR2 (germline): ENHRY, SYGVKD. The CDR3 nucleotides read TGTGCCACCGGGACTAGCGGGAGTCGCAATGAGCAGTTCTTC. Encoded protein: CATGTSGSRNEQFF.

This clonotype was observed many times. This rearrangement joins TRBV20-1 to TRBJ2-3; possibly TRBD2 for D (6 bases). This CDR3 has 14 amino acids. Germline loops: CDR1 DFQATT, CDR2 SNEGSKA (reference sequence). The ends were cut back, 1 base at V and 1 base at J, with 9 bases in the middle. CDR3 in amino acids: CSARVASGTDTQYF. CDR3 nucleotides: TGCAGTGCTAGAGTGGCTAGCGGCACAGATACGCAGTATTTT.